Reported below is one T cell receptor (beta chain). These data originate in a study of PD-L1 blockade in urothelial cancer. Across the whole study: Enrolled patients had been treated previously with 0 to 3 chemotherapy regimens. After treatment start, blood was analyzed at 3 weeks (second dose) and at 6 weeks.

Every PCR was spiked with synthetic TCR analog templates. TCRdb's copy holds only in-frame clones and misses some; the assay was immunoSEQ multiplex PCR. Among about 45,000 clones listed, approximately 82% were seen once. Time point here: peripheral blood 6 weeks after treatment start. Between the trimmed V and J ends, which lost 7 bases and 0 bases, there was a span of 10 bases. Per the germline V gene, CDR1 is LNHDA and CDR2 is SQIVND (reference sequence). The CDR3 length is 14 residues. The input for sequencing was PBMCs, taken around atezolizumab (anti-PD-L1) treatment. The chain recombines TRBV19 with TRBJ2-4, with D possibly TRBD2 on 5 matching bases. This clonotype originated in a man aged 60 to 69 with urothelial cancer. CDR3: CASMPEGAKNIQYF. The CDR3 nucleotides are TGTGCCAGTATGCCCGAGGGAGCCAAAAACATTCAGTACTTC.